This TCR beta chain comes out of a study of blood T cells in healthy people across ages. Those donating, healthy Caucasian individuals from Russia, were aged roughly 6 to 95. A minimum of 7 million PBMCs was isolated per sample. The CDR3 loop spans 15 amino acids. J gave up 4 bases and V 2 bases, and 4 bases lay outside the gene matches. In germline, CDR1 is SGHTA, CDR2 FQGNSA. Study observations and caveats: Naive T cell percentage and TCR beta diversity correlated strongly. More naive CD4+ cells and higher diversity marked long-lived donors relative to aged donors.

Details on this clonotype: Its antigen is unidentified.

For the second PCR, which ran for roughly 7 to 11 cycles, a sample-barcoded 5' primer and a J-beta primer mix were used. TCRdb reanalysed the 5' RACE reads using MiXCR and keeps one entry per CDR3 protein. The sample gives approximately 600,000 distinct CDR3 sequences, roughly three fifths of which show up once; about two fifths is in the top ten. Sequenced sample: blood. This receptor was identified in a man between 60 and 75 years old in good health. V usage is TRBV7-2 and J usage is TRBJ2-3; 9 bases are shared with TRBD2. The CDR3 loop reads CASSLLAGKADTQYF. CDR3 nucleotide sequence: TGTGCCAGCAGCTTACTAGCGGGGAAGGCAGATACGCAGTATTTT.